The present entry profiles one T cell receptor (beta chain) with its context. The antigen remains undetermined. Measured with immunoSEQ multiplex PCR; TCRdb has only the in-frame clones, and not every one. Of about 32,000 clones listed, 75% to 90% are singletons. This specimen belongs to a study of T cells in narcolepsy. Background on the study: Enrolled donors included narcolepsy type 1 or type 2 patients and healthy controls.

Study-level points and caveats: HCRT-specific and TRIB2-specific autoreactive clonotypes appeared among same-patient CSF and blood CD4+ clonotypes.

Sequenced material: memory (CD45RA-) CD4+ T cells from blood. This TCR came from a human donor in good health.

CDR3 sequence (DNA): TGTGCCAGCAGCTTGGATAAAACAGGGGCCCAGCATTTT. Translated: CASSLDKTGAQHF. The chain employs TRBV5-4 and TRBJ1-5; 7 positions match TRBD1. The ends lost 0 bases at V and 11 bases at J; junction bases unmatched: 5. There are 13 residues in the CDR3. CDR1 is SGHNT, CDR2 YYREEE, per germline (reference sequence).